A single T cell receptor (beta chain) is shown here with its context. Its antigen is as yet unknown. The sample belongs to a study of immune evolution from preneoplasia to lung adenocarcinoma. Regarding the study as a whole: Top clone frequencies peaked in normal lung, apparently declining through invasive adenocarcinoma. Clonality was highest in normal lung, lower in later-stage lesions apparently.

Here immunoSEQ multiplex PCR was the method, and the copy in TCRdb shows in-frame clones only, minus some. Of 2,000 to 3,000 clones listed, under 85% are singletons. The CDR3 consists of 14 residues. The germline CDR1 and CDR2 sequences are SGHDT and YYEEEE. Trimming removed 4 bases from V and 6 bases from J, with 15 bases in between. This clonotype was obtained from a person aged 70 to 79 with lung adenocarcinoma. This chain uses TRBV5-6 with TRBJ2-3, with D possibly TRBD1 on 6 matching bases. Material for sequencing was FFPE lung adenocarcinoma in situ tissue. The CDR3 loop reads CASSHDQRGDTQYF. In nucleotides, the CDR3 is TGTGCCAGCAGCCACGATCAGAGGGGGGATACGCAGTATTTT.